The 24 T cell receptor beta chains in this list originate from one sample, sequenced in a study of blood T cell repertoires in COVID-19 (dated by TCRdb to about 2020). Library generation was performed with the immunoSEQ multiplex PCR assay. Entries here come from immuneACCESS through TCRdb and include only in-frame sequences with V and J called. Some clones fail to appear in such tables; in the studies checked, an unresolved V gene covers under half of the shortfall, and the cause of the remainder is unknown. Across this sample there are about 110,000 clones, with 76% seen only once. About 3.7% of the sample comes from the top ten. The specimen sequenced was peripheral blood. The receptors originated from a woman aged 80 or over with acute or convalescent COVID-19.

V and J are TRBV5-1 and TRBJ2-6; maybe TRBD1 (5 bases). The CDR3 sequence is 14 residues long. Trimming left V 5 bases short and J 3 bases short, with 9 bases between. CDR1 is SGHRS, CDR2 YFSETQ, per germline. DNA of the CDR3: TGCGCCAGCAGGCTGGGGCTTGGGGCCAACGTCCTGACTTTC. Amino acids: CASRLGLGANVLTF.

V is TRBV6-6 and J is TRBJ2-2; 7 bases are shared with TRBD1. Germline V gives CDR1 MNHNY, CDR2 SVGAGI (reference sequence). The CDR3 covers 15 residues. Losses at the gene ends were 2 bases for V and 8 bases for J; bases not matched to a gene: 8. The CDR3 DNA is TGTGCCAGCAGTTACAGGGGGCAACGAACAGGGGAGCTGTTTTTT. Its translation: CASSYRGQRTGELFF.

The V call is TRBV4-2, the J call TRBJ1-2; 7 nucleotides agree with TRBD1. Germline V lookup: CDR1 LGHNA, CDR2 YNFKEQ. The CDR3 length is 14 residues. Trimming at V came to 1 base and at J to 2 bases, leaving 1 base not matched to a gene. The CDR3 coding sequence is TGTGCCAGCAGCCAAGTAGGGGGCAACTATGGCTACACCTTC. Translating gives CASSQVGGNYGYTF.

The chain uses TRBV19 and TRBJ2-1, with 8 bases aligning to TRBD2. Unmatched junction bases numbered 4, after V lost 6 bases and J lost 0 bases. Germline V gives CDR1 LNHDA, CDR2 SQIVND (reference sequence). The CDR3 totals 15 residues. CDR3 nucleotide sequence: TGTGCCAGTAGAACCAGCGGGAGCTCCTACAATGAGCAGTTCTTC. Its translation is CASRTSGSSYNEQFF.

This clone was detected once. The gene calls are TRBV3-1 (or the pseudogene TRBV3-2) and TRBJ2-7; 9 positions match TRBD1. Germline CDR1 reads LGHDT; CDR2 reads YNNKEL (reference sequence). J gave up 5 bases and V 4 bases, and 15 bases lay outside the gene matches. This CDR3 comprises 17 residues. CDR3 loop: CASSLNSFAGTGNEQYF. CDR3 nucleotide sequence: TGTGCCAGCAGCCTTAATTCATTCGCCGGGACAGGGAACGAGCAGTACTTC.

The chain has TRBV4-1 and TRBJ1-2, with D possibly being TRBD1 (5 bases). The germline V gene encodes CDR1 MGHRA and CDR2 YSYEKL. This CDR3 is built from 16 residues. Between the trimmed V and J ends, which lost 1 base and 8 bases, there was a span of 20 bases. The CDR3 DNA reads TGCGCCAGCAGCCAAGTACCACCTAACAGGAGAGGAGGCTACACCTTC. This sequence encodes CASSQVPPNRRGGYTF.

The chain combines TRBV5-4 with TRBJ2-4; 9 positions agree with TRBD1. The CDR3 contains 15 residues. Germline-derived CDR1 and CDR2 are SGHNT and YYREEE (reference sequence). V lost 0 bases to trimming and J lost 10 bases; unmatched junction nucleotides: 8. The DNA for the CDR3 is TGTGCCAGCAGCTTGGCAGGGACAGGGTTTCGTATTCAGTACTTC. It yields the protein CASSLAGTGFRIQYF.

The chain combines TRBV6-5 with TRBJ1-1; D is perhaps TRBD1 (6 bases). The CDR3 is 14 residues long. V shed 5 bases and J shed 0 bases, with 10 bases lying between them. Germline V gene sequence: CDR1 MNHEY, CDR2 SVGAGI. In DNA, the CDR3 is TGTGCCAGCAGTCGGGACACCATGAACACTGAAGCTTTCTTT. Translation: CASSRDTMNTEAFF.

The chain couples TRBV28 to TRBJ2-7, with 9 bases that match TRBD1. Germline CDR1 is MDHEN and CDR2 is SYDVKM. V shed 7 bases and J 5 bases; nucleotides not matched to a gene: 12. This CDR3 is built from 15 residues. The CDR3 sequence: CASMIPGQGKNEQYF. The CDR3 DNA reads TGTGCCAGCATGATCCCTGGACAGGGGAAAAACGAGCAGTACTTC.

This CDR3 is CASSQDFSNYGYTF. The CDR3 DNA reads TGTGCCAGCAGCCAAGATTTCTCTAACTATGGCTACACCTTC. The chain joins TRBV3-1 (or the pseudogene TRBV3-2) to TRBJ1-2; no clear D. Trimming removed 0 bases from V and 0 bases from J, with 5 bases in between. The CDR3 is 14 residues long. The germline V gene has CDR1 LGHDT and CDR2 YNNKEL (reference sequence).

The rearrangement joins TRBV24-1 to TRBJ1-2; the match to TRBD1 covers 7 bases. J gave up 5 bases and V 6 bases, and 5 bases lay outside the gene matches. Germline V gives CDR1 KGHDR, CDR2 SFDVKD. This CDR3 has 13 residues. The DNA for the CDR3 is TGTGCCACCAGTACAGGGGTGGGATATGGCTACACCTTC. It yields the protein CATSTGVGYGYTF.

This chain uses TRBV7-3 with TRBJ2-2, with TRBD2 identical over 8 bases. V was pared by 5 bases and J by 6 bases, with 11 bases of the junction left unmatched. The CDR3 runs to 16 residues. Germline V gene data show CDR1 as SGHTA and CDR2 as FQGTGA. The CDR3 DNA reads TGTGCCAGCAGCCTCGGCGGGGGGACCGTGGCCGGGGAGCTGTTTTTT. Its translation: CASSLGGGTVAGELFF.

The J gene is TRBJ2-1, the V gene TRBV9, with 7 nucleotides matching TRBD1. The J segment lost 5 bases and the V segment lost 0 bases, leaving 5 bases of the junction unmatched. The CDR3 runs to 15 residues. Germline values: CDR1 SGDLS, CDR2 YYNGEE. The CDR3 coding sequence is TGTGCCAGCAGCGTAGGACAGGGCCGGAACAATGAGCAGTTCTTC. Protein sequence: CASSVGQGRNNEQFF. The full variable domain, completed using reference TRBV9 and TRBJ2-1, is DSGVTQTPKHLITATGQRVTLRCSPRSGDLSVYWYQQSLDQGLQFLIQYYNGEERAKGNILERFSAQQFPDLHSELNLSSLELGDSALYFCASSVGQGRNNEQFFGPGTRLTVL.

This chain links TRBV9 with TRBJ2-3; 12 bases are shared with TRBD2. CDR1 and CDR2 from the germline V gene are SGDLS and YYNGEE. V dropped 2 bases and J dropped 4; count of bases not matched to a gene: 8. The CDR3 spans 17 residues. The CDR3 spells CASSVSPSGGGSDTQYF. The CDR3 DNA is TGTGCCAGCAGCGTCTCCCCTAGCGGGGGGGGATCAGATACGCAGTATTTT.

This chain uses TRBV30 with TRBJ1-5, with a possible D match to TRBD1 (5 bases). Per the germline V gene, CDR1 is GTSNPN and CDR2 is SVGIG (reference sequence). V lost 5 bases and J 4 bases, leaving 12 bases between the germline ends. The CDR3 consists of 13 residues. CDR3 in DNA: TGTGCCTGGGGGGACTGGGATAATCAGCCCCAGCATTTT. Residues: CAWGDWDNQPQHF.

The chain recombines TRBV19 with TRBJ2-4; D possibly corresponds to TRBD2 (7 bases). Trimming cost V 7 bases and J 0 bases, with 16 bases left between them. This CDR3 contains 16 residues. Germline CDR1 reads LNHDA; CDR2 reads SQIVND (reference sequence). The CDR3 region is CASKGGSSLAKNIQYF. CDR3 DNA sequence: TGTGCCAGTAAGGGGGGGAGCTCTTTAGCCAAAAACATTCAGTACTTC.

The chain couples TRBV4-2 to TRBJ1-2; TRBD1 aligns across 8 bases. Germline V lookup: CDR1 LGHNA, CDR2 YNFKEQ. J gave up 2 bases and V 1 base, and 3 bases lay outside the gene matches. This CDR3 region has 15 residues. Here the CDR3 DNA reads TGTGCCAGCAGCCAAGCAGACAGGGGAAACTATGGCTACACCTTC. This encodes CASSQADRGNYGYTF.

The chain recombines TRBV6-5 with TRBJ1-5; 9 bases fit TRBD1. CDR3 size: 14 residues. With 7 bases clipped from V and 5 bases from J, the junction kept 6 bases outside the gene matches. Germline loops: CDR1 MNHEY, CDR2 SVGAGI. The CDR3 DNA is TGTGCCAGCAAAGGACAGGGGACCGATCAGCCCCAGCATTTT. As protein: CASKGQGTDQPQHF.

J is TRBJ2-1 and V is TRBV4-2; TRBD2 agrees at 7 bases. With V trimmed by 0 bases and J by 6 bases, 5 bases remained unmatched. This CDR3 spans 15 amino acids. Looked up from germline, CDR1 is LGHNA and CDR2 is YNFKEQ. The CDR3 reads CASSQDSGLPNEQFF. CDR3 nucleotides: TGTGCCAGCAGCCAAGATTCGGGACTACCCAATGAGCAGTTCTTC.

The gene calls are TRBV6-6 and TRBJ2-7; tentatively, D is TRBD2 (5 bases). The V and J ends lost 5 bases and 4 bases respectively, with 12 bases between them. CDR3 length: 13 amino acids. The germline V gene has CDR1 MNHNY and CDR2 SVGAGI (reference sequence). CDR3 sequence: CASSPLGEYEQYF. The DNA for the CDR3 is TGTGCCAGCAGTCCCTTGGGAGAATACGAGCAGTACTTC.

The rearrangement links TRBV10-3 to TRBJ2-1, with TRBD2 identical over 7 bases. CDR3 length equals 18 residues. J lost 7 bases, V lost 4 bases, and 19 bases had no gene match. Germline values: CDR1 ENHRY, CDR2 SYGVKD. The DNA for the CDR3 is TGTGCCATCAGTGCGAGAAGGCTAGCGGATTCCGCTTGGAATGAGCAGTTCTTC. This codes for CAISARRLADSAWNEQFF.

Here the CDR3 reads CASSQPDSWQAFF. The CDR3 region has the DNA TGTGCCAGCAGCCAACCCGACAGTTGGCAAGCTTTCTTT. The J gene is TRBJ1-1, the V gene TRBV4-2, with D tentatively TRBD1 (5 bases). Per germline, CDR1 LGHNA and CDR2 YNFKEQ. The CDR3 covers 13 residues. The V end was cut by 2 bases, the J end by 9 bases, with 13 bases between.

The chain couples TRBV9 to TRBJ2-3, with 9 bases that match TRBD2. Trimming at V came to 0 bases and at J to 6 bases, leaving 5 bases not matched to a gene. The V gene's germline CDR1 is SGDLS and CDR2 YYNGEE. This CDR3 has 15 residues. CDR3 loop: CASSVDGGGADTQYF. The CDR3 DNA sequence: TGTGCCAGCAGCGTAGACGGCGGGGGGGCTGATACGCAGTATTTT. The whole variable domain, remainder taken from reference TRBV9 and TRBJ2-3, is DSGVTQTPKHLITATGQRVTLRCSPRSGDLSVYWYQQSLDQGLQFLIQYYNGEERAKGNILERFSAQQFPDLHSELNLSSLELGDSALYFCASSVDGGGADTQYFGPGTRLTVL.

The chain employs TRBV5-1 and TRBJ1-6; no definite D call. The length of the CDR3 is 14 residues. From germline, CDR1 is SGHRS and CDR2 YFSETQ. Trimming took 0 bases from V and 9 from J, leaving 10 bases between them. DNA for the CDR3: TGCGCCAGCAGCTTGGCAGGAGGAGCTTCACCCCTCCACTTT. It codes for CASSLAGGASPLHF. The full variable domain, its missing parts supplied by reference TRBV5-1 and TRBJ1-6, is KAGVTQTPRYLIKTRGQQVTLSCSPISGHRSVSWYQQTPGQGLQFLFEYFSETQRNKGNFPGRFSGRQFSNSRSEMNVSTLELGDSALYLCASSLAGGASPLHFGNGTRLTVT.